This T cell receptor (beta chain) was profiled in a study of blood T cell repertoires in COVID-19. Study as a whole: Collection of acute and convalescent COVID-19 samples took place in the United States, Italy and Spain. From T cells, B-cell-depleted T cells, or PBMCs came the material, which was cDNA or gDNA.

In the original processing: From reference gene primer amplification, estimates of nucleated cell counts were derived. Repertoires were generated with immunoSEQ multiplex PCR, while TCRdb's copy carries only in-frame clones and drops some. The DNA gave D and trimming, while V, J and clone size come from that table. The top ten clones hold about 35% of a sample with 13,000 or so clones, 60% to 80% of them seen once. The receptor was derived from a human donor in a cohort sampled during active COVID-19. The sample was peripheral blood.

The CDR3 reads CASSRLPGTGDNTEAFF. The CDR3 DNA sequence: TGTGCCAGCAGCCGTCTGCCTGGGACAGGAGACAACACTGAAGCTTTCTTT. The V and J genes are TRBV3-1 (or the pseudogene TRBV3-2) and TRBJ1-1; 8 bases fit TRBD1. The V gene's germline CDR1 is LGHDT and CDR2 YNNKEL (reference sequence). V was clipped by 4 bases and J by 2 bases; unmatched bases: 12. The CDR3 is made up of 17 amino acids.